The next 5 T cell receptor beta chains were all read from a single sample in a study of monozygotic twins with inflammatory bowel disease. From the 5' RACE reads, TCRdb lists one entry per CDR3 protein and no DNA. The sample table includes about 110,000 distinct CDR3 sequences. Source material: blood. Receptors were obtained from a human donor with ulcerative colitis or Crohn's disease, or a healthy co-twin of an affected twin (not recorded which).

The chain combines TRBV29-1 with TRBJ2-7. The CDR3 has 13 residues. Germline CDR1 is SQVTM and CDR2 is ANQGSEA. Here the CDR3 reads CSAEDYLSYGQYF.

V and J are TRBV7-6 and TRBJ2-1; TCRdb proposes TRBD1, but this gene call is untestable without DNA. Germline-derived CDR1 and CDR2 are SGHVS and FNYEAQ. The CDR3 contains 13 residues. CDR3 region: CASSSRDSDEQFF.

V and J are TRBV7-2 and TRBJ2-7; TCRdb picks TRBD1, but there is no DNA to check that call. Germline CDR1 reads SGHTA; CDR2 reads FQGNSA. There are 15 residues in the CDR3. The CDR3 loop reads CASSLDGQGAYEQYF.

The chain is built from TRBV3-1 and TRBJ2-5; TCRdb outputs TRBD1, but without DNA this stays unchecked. The CDR3 has 16 amino acids. Germline CDR1 and CDR2: LGHDT and YNNKEL (reference sequence). CDR3 protein: CASSQGPGGSAETQYF.

The chain uses TRBV12-3 or TRBV12-4 and TRBJ2-1; with no DNA, the TCRdb D assignment of TRBD2 cannot be verified. This CDR3 is built from 16 residues. The CDR3 spells CASSFGSLVVYNEQFF.